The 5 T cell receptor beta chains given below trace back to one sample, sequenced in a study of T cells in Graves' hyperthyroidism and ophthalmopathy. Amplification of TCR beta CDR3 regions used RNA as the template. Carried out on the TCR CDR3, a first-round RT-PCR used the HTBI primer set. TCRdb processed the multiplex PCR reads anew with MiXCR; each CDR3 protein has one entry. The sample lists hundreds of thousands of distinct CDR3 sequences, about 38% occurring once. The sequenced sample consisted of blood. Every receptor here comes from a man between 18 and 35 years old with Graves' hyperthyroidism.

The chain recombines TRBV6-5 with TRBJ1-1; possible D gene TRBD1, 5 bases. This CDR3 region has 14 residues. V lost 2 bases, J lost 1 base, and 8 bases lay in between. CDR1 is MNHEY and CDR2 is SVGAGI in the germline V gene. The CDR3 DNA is TGTGCCAGCAGTTACGAGGGGAGGAACACTGAAGCTTTCTTT. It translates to CASSYEGRNTEAFF.

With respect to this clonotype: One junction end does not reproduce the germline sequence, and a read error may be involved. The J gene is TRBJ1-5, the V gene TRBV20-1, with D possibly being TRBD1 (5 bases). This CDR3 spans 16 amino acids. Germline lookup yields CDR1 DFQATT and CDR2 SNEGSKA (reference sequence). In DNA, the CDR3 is TGTGCCTGGAGTCCCGCCGGAGGCAGGGTGGATCAGCCCCAGCATTTT. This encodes CAWSPAGGRVDQPQHF.

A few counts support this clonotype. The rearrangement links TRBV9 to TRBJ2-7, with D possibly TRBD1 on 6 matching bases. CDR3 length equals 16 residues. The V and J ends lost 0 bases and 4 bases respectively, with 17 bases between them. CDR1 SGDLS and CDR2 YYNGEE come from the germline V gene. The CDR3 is CASSVGSAGDRYEQYF. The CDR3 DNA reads TGTGCCAGCAGCGTAGGTTCGGCAGGGGACCGATACGAGCAGTACTTC.

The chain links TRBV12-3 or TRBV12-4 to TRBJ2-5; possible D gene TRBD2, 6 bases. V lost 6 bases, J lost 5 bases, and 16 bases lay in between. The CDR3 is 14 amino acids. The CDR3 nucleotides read TGTGCCAGCAGCGCGGGGTCGCCCCGGGAGACCCAGTACTTC. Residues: CASSAGSPRETQYF.

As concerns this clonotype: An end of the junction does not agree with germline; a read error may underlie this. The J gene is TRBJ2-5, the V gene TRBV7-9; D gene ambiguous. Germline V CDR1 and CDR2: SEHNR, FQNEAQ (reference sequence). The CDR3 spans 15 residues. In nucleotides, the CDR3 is TGCGCCAGCAGCCAATATCTGCGCCGGGAAGAGACCCAGTACTTC. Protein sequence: CASSQYLRREETQYF.